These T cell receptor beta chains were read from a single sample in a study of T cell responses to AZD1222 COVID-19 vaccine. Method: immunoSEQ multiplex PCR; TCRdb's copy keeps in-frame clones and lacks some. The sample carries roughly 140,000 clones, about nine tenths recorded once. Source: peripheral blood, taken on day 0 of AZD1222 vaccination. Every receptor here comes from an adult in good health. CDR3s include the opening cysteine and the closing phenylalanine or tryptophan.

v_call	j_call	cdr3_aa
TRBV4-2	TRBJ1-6	CASSQGGDSPLHF
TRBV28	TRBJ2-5	CASSSPSSIQETQYF
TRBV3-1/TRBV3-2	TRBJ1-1	CASSQGVAIPPVFF
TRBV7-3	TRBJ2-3	CASSLSAPGFADTQYF
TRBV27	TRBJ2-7	CASSWSSGAPYEQYF
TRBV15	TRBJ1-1	CATSRDQGTRNTEAFF
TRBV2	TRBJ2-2	CATQGLTRTGELFF
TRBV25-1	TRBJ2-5	CASSPGTRRETQYF
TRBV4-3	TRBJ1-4	CASSRDRDEKLFF
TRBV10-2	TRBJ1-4	CASSESVGQGDEKLFF
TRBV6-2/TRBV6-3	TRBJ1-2	CASSYSTITAYGYTF
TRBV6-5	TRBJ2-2	CASSYGGPGGELFF
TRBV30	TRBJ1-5	CAWSRGQNQPQHF